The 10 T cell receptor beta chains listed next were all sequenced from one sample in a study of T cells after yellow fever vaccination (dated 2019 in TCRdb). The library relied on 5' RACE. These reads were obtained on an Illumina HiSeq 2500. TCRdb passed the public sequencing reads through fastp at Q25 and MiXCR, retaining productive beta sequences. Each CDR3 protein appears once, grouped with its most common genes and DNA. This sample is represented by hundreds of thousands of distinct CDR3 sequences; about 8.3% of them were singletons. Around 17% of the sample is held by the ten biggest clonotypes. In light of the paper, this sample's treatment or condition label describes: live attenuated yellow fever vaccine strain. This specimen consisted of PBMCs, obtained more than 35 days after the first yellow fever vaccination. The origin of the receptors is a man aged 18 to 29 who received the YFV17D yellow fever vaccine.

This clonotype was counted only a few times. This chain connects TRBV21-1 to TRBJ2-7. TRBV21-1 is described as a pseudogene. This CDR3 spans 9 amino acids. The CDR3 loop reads CAKTIEQYV. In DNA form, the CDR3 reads TGTGCCAAGACTATCGAGCAGTACGTC.

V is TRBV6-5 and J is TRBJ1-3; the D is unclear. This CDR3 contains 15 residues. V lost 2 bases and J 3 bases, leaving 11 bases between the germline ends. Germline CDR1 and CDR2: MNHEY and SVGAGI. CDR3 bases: TGTGCCAGCAGTTACATTGCGGGGTTTGGAAACACCATATATTTT. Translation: CASSYIAGFGNTIYF.

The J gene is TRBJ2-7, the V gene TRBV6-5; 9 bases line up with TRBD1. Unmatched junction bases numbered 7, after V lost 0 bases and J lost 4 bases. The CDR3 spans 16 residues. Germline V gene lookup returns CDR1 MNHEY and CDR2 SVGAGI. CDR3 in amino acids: CASSYSPNRGPYEQYF. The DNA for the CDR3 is TGTGCCAGCAGTTACTCCCCAAACAGGGGGCCTTACGAGCAGTACTTC.

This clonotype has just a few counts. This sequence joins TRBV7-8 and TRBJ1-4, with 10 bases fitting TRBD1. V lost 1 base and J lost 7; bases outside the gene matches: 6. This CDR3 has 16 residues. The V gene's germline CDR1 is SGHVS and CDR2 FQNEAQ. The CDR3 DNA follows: TGTGCCAGCAGCTTAGAGCTCCGGGACAGGGGTGAAAAACTGTTTTTT. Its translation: CASSLELRDRGEKLFF.

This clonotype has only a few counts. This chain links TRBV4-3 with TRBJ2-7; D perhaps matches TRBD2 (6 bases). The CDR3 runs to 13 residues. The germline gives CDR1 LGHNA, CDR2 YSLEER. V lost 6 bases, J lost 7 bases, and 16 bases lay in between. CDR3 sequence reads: CASSFTGLREQYF. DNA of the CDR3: TGCGCCAGCAGTTTCACGGGACTCAGGGAGCAGTACTTC.

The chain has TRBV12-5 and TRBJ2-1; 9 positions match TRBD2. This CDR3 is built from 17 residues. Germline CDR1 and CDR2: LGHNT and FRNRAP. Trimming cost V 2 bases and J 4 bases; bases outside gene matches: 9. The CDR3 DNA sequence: TGTGCTAGTGGTTTGAAGATAGCGGGGGCGCCTTACAATGAGCAGTTCTTC. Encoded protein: CASGLKIAGAPYNEQFF.

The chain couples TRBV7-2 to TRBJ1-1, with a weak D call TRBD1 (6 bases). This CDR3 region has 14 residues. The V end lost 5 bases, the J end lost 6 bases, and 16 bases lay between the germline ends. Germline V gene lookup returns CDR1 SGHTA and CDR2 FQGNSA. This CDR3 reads CASSPRGARSEAFF. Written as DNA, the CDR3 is TGTGCCAGCAGCCCGAGGGGGGCGCGCTCTGAAGCTTTCTTT.

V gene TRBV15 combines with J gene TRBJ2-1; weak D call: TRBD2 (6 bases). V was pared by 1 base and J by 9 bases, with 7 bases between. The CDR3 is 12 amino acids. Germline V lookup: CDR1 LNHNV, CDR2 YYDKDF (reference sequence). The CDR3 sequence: CATSRVGGEQFF. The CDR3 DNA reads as TGTGCCACCAGCAGAGTGGGAGGTGAGCAGTTCTTC.

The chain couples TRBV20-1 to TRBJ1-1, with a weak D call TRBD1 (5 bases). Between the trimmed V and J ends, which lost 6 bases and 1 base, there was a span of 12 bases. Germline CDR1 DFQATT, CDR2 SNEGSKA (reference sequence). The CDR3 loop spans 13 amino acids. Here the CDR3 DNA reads TGCAGTGCAATCGGGGGATGGAACACTGAAGCTTTCTTT. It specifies CSAIGGWNTEAFF.

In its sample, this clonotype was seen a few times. For the CDR3, the DNA is TGCGCCAGCAGCCAAGGGACAGGGGGCGCGGTTCTCACAGATACGCAGTATTTT. Translated, it gives CASSQGTGGAVLTDTQYF. V is TRBV4-3 and J is TRBJ2-3; the match to TRBD1 covers 11 bases. Germline V CDR1 and CDR2: LGHNA, YSLEER. Trimming removed 1 base from V and 2 bases from J; junction bases left unmatched: 8. CDR3 size: 18 residues.